The rows below give T cell receptor beta chains drawn from one sample of a study of blood T cell repertoires in COVID-19. TCRdb's table, derived via immunoSEQ multiplex PCR, lists solely in-frame clones and lacks some. In the table there are roughly 300,000 clones, about nine tenths of which are singletons. Sequences were obtained from PBMCs or T cells enriched from blood (not recorded which). These receptors were taken from a man aged 25-45 years who had recovered from COVID-19. CDR3s include the opening cysteine and the closing phenylalanine or tryptophan. Fields, in order: V gene, clone size, CDR3 protein. Expanded clones are given a class, and other clones once, few, many or no size at all.

TRBV3-1/TRBV3-2	NA	CASSQDHRVYGYTF
TRBV28	NA	CASSLPGTGRQATNEKLFF
TRBV30	NA	CAWSGVRDRGYVEQFF
TRBV5-4	NA	CASTRRQSTDTQYF
TRBV12-5	NA	CASGATGNTGELFF
TRBV7-8	NA	CASSSTDYLGLLSSYNEQFF
TRBV4-1	NA	CASSQSTSGSSYEQYF
TRBV4-1	NA	CASSQGEGGGATGELFF
TRBV5-1	NA	CASSLQGTDTQYF
TRBV28	NA	CASLAAGANYGYTF
TRBV30	few	CAWSVADEAFF
TRBV11-2	NA	CASSLSGTAARGYTF
TRBV7-9	NA	CASSPGGTGARGELFF
TRBV7-2	NA	CASSLEESRTDTQYF
TRBV5-1	once	CASSFAPSGGFYEQYF
TRBV11-2	NA	CASSFSRSGKQETQYF
TRBV7-6	NA	CASSSGQHSNQPQHF
TRBV30	NA	CAWRRTGFTDTQYF
TRBV5-1	NA	CASSLDLGENIQYF
TRBV27	NA	CASSPRGPYGYTF
TRBV11-2	NA	CASGEQGGTEAFF
TRBV27	NA	CASSSRNTNEKLFF